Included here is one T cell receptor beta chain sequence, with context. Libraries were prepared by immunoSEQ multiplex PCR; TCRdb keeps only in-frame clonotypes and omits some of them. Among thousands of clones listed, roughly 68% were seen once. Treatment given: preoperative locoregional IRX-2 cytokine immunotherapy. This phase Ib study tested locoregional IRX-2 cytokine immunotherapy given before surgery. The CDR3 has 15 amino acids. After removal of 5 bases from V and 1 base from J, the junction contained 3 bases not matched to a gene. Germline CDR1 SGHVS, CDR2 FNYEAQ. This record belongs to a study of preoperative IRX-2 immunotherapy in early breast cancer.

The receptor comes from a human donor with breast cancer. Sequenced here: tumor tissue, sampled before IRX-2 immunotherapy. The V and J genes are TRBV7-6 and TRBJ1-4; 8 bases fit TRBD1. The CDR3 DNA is TGTGCCAGCAGCCGTGACAGGGGAACTAATGAAAAACTGTTTTTT. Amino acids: CASSRDRGTNEKLFF.